This is a list of T cell receptor beta chains from one sample in a study of cytomegalovirus exposure and HLA in healthy donors. This table comes from immunoSEQ multiplex PCR, and its TCRdb copy is limited to in-frame clones, with some not included. In the table there are some 150,000 clones, roughly 79% of which are singletons. The material sequenced was PBMCs. These receptors were collected from a male donor in good health and CMV-seronegative. The CDR3 runs from the conserved cysteine through the conserved F or W.

J gene,V gene,CDR3 protein
TRBJ2-7,TRBV27,CASSLNPNYEQYF
TRBJ2-5,TRBV9,CASSLQGGETQYF
TRBJ1-2,TRBV7-3,CASSYTPADGYTF
TRBJ1-5,TRBV5-5,CASSYFGQGDQPQHF
-,TRBV7-2,CASSTTGLAGGYEQYF
TRBJ2-1,TRBV15,CATSRDFTSGVNEQFF
TRBJ2-7,TRBV2,CASSETGGGEQYF
TRBJ1-6,TRBV30,CAWSEGGYNSPLHF
TRBJ1-3,TRBV7-9,CASSRHGNTIYF
TRBJ1-2,TRBV4-3,CASSQDWSGTGVRGYTF
TRBJ1-1,TRBV11-2,CASSPQGTEAFF
TRBJ1-2,TRBV11-2,CASSSLTGLGHYGYTF
TRBJ2-1,TRBV7-2,CASGVQYNEQFF
TRBJ2-1,TRBV15,CATSGASGGYNEQFF
TRBJ1-4,TRBV6-5,CASSYSPQAGEKLFF
TRBJ2-5,TRBV13,CASSNKDPSGGGALETQYF
TRBJ1-2,TRBV7-8,CASSLPGRDSGYTF
TRBJ2-1,TRBV27,CASSRSTGGNEQFF
TRBJ1-3,TRBV19,CASSSTDLSGNTIYF
TRBJ2-1,TRBV11-1,CASSQLAGGRNEQFF
TRBJ2-7,TRBV27,CASRASGTFAYEQYF
TRBJ2-7,TRBV9,CASSVGAGGSYEQYF
-,TRBV30,CAWSKPGHPYEQYF
TRBJ1-2,TRBV7-9,CASSPGGRVYYGYTF
TRBJ2-7,TRBV19,CASHNGDRGNYEQYF
TRBJ1-2,TRBV6-5,CASRGAWGAAYGYTF
TRBJ2-2,TRBV5-1,CASSLLAPENTGELFF
TRBJ2-3,TRBV14,CASSPRLADTQYF
TRBJ1-1,TRBV5-5,CASSTNRDASSTEAFF
TRBJ2-5,TRBV7-2,CASGRRAGGPGETQYF
TRBJ2-3,TRBV6-5,CASSSGGATDTQYF
TRBJ2-2,TRBV9,CASSVGVAGTGELFF
TRBJ2-7,TRBV5-1,CASRVGDSGLEQYF